These T cell receptor beta chains were read from a single sample in a study of OX40 agonist ivuxolimab in advanced cancers. Only in-frame clones appear in the TCRdb table, and some are missing; sequencing was by immunoSEQ multiplex PCR. The table shows over 40,000 clones, with about 86% occurring only once. This specimen consisted of CD4+ or CD8+ T cells sorted from blood, obtained in a trial of the OX40 agonist ivuxolimab. The receptors stem from an adult with an advanced solid tumor such as melanoma, head and neck, liver or kidney cancer. CDR3s include the opening cysteine and the closing phenylalanine or tryptophan. The D gene is left open where the match is weak. Clone size is given for some rows only: seen once, a few or many times, or a class if the clone is expanded.

j_gene: TRBJ1-6
abundance: once
d_gene: -
v_gene: TRBV30
CDR3aa: CALTLSRQGNSPLHF
CDR3nt: TGTGCCTTAACCCTCAGCCGCCAGGGTAATTCACCCCTCCACTTT

j_gene: TRBJ1-3
abundance: -
d_gene: -
v_gene: TRBV9
CDR3aa: CASSGDGRGLRSLSGNTIYF
CDR3nt: TGTGCCAGCAGCGGGGACGGGAGAGGTCTCCGGTCGCTCTCTGGAAACACCATATATTTT

j_gene: TRBJ1-3
abundance: -
d_gene: -
v_gene: TRBV9
CDR3aa: CASSVVGGLGNTIYF
CDR3nt: TGTGCCAGCAGCGTAGTCGGAGGGCTAGGAAACACCATATATTTT

j_gene: TRBJ1-2
abundance: -
d_gene: -
v_gene: TRBV11-2
CDR3aa: CASSLDRDAGRGYTF
CDR3nt: TGTGCCAGCAGCTTAGATCGGGACGCAGGCAGGGGCTACACCTTC

j_gene: TRBJ2-3
abundance: -
d_gene: TRBD2
v_gene: TRBV29-1
CDR3aa: CSVAKAGGLGDTQYF
CDR3nt: TGCAGCGTTGCGAAAGCGGGAGGGCTTGGGGATACGCAGTATTTT

j_gene: TRBJ1-1
abundance: -
d_gene: TRBD1
v_gene: TRBV29-1
CDR3aa: CSVTGTGWTEAFF
CDR3nt: TGCAGCGTGACCGGGACAGGGTGGACTGAAGCTTTCTTT

j_gene: TRBJ2-1
abundance: -
d_gene: -
v_gene: TRBV7-8
CDR3aa: CASSLEQSYNEQFF
CDR3nt: TGTGCCAGCAGCTTAGAACAGTCCTACAATGAGCAGTTCTTC

j_gene: TRBJ2-7
abundance: -
d_gene: TRBD2
v_gene: TRBV27
CDR3aa: CASSFHPSPGTSGRRSAYEQYF
CDR3nt: TGTGCCAGCAGTTTTCATCCCTCCCCCGGGACTAGCGGGAGGCGGTCAGCATACGAGCAGTACTTC

j_gene: TRBJ2-2
abundance: -
d_gene: -
v_gene: TRBV5-4
CDR3aa: CASSSARANTGELFF
CDR3nt: TGTGCCAGCAGCTCCGCGCGGGCTAACACCGGGGAGCTGTTTTTT

j_gene: TRBJ2-7
abundance: -
d_gene: -
v_gene: TRBV9
CDR3aa: CASSPEGGIEQYF
CDR3nt: TGTGCCAGCAGCCCCGAGGGGGGGATTGAGCAGTACTTC

j_gene: TRBJ2-1
abundance: -
d_gene: TRBD1
v_gene: TRBV30
CDR3aa: CAWSLDRGNLHEQFF
CDR3nt: TGTGCCTGGAGCCTTGACAGGGGAAATTTGCATGAGCAGTTCTTC

j_gene: TRBJ2-2
abundance: -
d_gene: -
v_gene: TRBV7-2
CDR3aa: CASSSDGGELFF
CDR3nt: TGTGCCAGCAGCTCGGATGGGGGGGAGCTGTTTTTT

j_gene: TRBJ2-1
abundance: -
d_gene: -
v_gene: TRBV7-8
CDR3aa: CASSLGLWGATYNEQFF
CDR3nt: TGTGCCAGCAGCTTAGGTCTGTGGGGGGCAACCTACAATGAGCAGTTCTTC

j_gene: TRBJ2-6
abundance: once
d_gene: -
v_gene: TRBV5-1
CDR3aa: CASSSGGLSLSGANVLTF
CDR3nt: TGCGCCAGCAGCTCCGGGGGACTGTCCCTCTCTGGGGCCAACGTCCTGACTTTC

j_gene: TRBJ1-4
abundance: -
d_gene: -
v_gene: TRBV7-2
CDR3aa: CASSSGPLRSGKLFF
CDR3nt: TGTGCCAGCAGCTCGGGACCGCTCAGGTCCGGAAAACTGTTTTTT

j_gene: TRBJ2-7
abundance: -
d_gene: TRBD1
v_gene: TRBV30
CDR3aa: CAYAGTVGEQYF
CDR3nt: TGTGCCTACGCCGGGACAGTGGGCGAGCAGTACTTC

j_gene: TRBJ2-3
abundance: -
d_gene: -
v_gene: TRBV4-1
CDR3aa: CASSQPFTDTQYF
CDR3nt: TGCGCCAGCAGCCAGCCTTTTACAGATACGCAGTATTTT

j_gene: TRBJ2-1
abundance: -
d_gene: TRBD2
v_gene: TRBV29-1
CDR3aa: CSVTGTSGSFEQFF
CDR3nt: TGCAGCGTGACCGGGACTAGCGGGAGTTTTGAGCAGTTCTTC

j_gene: TRBJ2-1
abundance: -
d_gene: TRBD2
v_gene: TRBV13
CDR3aa: CASMWRGRGNEQFF
CDR3nt: TGTGCCAGTATGTGGCGGGGGAGAGGTAATGAGCAGTTCTTC

j_gene: TRBJ2-5
abundance: once
d_gene: TRBD1
v_gene: TRBV6-4
CDR3aa: CASSPPGGTQYF
CDR3nt: TGTGCCAGCAGCCCTCCAGGGGGGACCCAGTACTTC